A single sample gave rise to the 25 T cell receptor beta chains below, sequenced in a study of CD8+ T cells in alopecia areata. RNA extraction was followed by reverse transcription into cDNA, which acted as the sequencing template. This table comes from immunoSEQ multiplex PCR, and its TCRdb copy is limited to in-frame clones, with some not included. The table shows a few hundred thousand clones, with 50% to 60% occurring only once. The sample's treatment: oral pan-JAK inhibitor, 5-10 mg twice daily. Sequenced material: CD4+ T cells sorted from blood, taken at week 4, from a patient treated with tofacitinib. These receptors were taken from a human donor with alopecia areata.

This clone has only a few counts. The chain recombines TRBV10-2 with TRBJ1-1, with D maybe TRBD1 (5 bases). Germline values: CDR1 WSHSY, CDR2 SAAADI. The germline V and J ends were trimmed by 3 bases and 1 base, with 12 bases remaining between them. The CDR3 is made up of 15 amino acids. The CDR3 region has the DNA TGCGCCAGCAGTGATCTGTGGGGGACGAACACTGAAGCTTTCTTT. Translated, it gives CASSDLWGTNTEAFF.

The chain recombines TRBV30 with TRBJ2-7, with TRBD1 identical over 11 bases. Trimming cost V 2 bases and J 7 bases; bases outside gene matches: 7. The CDR3 totals 14 residues. From germline, CDR1 is GTSNPN and CDR2 SVGIG (reference sequence). The DNA of the CDR3 is TGTGCCTGGAGTAGGACAGGGGGCGCTCGGGAGCAGTACTTC. It is translated as CAWSRTGGAREQYF.

The chain uses TRBV10-3 and TRBJ1-2; D is possibly TRBD1 (5 bases). Trimming cost V 2 bases and J 6 bases, with 13 bases left between them. Germline values: CDR1 ENHRY, CDR2 SYGVKD. The CDR3 totals 14 residues. CDR3 loop: CAISEGALGNGYTF. In DNA, the CDR3 is TGTGCCATCAGTGAGGGGGCGTTGGGCAATGGCTACACCTTC.

The chain links TRBV29-1 to TRBJ2-3; D call uncertain. V was trimmed by 6 bases and J by 2 bases, leaving 12 bases between them. Per germline, CDR1 SQVTM and CDR2 ANQGSEA. The CDR3 is 13 amino acids. Here the CDR3 DNA reads TGCAGCGTGAGACTCACATTCACAGATACGCAGTATTTT. This gives the protein CSVRLTFTDTQYF.

There are a few counts of this clone. This chain connects TRBV18 to TRBJ1-4, with 10 nucleotides matching TRBD1. The CDR3 contains 15 residues. Germline assignment: CDR1 KGHSH and CDR2 LQKENI. V lost 6 bases to trimming and J lost 3 bases; unmatched junction nucleotides: 4. The CDR3 DNA reads TGTGCCAGCTCGCCAGGACAGGGGGCTAATGAAAAACTGTTTTTT. Protein: CASSPGQGANEKLFF.

The J gene is TRBJ1-5, the V gene TRBV2; tentative D call: TRBD1 (6 bases). This CDR3 has 14 residues. Trimming stripped 6 bases from V and 6 bases from J, with 15 bases between. Germline V gene data show CDR1 as SNHLY and CDR2 as FYNNEI. The CDR3 here is CASRQGLEGQPQHF. The CDR3 DNA sequence: TGTGCCAGCAGACAGGGTCTCGAGGGTCAGCCCCAGCATTTT.

The gene calls are TRBV30 and TRBJ1-4, with 9 bases identical to TRBD1. V lost 3 bases to trimming and J lost 8 bases; unmatched junction nucleotides: 7. The CDR3 has 14 residues. Germline V gene data show CDR1 as GTSNPN and CDR2 as SVGIG (reference sequence). Written as DNA, the CDR3 is TGTGCCTGGAGCCCCGGGACAGGGTACGAAAAACTGTTTTTT. Its protein is CAWSPGTGYEKLFF.

V gene TRBV23-1 combines with J gene TRBJ1-1, with unresolved D. TRBV23-1 falls under the ORF class, with uncertain function. V lost 4 bases, J lost 1 base, and 10 bases lay in between. The CDR3 consists of 14 residues. In DNA, the CDR3 is TGCGCCAGCAGTCGGAGGCCCAAGAACACTGAAGCTTTCTTT. This codes for CASSRRPKNTEAFF.

J is TRBJ1-2 and V is TRBV11-3; 7 bases agree with TRBD1. V trimming: 5 bases; J trimming: 3 bases; junction bases outside the gene matches: 3. CDR1 is SGHNT and CDR2 is YENEEA in the germline V gene. This CDR3 is built from 13 residues. For the CDR3, the DNA is TGTGCCAGCAGCCTAGGGGGCGACTATGGCTACACCTTC. It translates to CASSLGGDYGYTF.

The chain couples TRBV6-5 to TRBJ2-1; a possible D gene is TRBD1 (6 bases). Trimming left V 6 bases short and J 6 bases short, with 18 bases between. Germline CDR1 and CDR2: MNHEY and SVGAGI. The CDR3 is made up of 15 amino acids. This CDR3 is CASRALPQGTNEQFF. CDR3 in DNA: TGTGCCAGCAGAGCCCTCCCACAGGGTACCAATGAGCAGTTCTTC.

The V call is TRBV4-1, the J call TRBJ1-4; D is perhaps TRBD1 (6 bases). The length of the CDR3 is 16 residues. V was clipped by 3 bases and J by 4 bases, with 15 bases between them. The germline CDR1 and CDR2 sequences are MGHRA and YSYEKL. In DNA form, the CDR3 reads TGCGCCAGCAGCCAGACAGGATTGGCAGATAATGAAAAACTGTTTTTT. Its translation is CASSQTGLADNEKLFF.

The chain couples TRBV29-1 to TRBJ2-7; 9 positions match TRBD1. Germline V gene lookup returns CDR1 SQVTM and CDR2 ANQGSEA. The CDR3 runs to 12 residues. Losses at the gene ends were 4 bases for V and 5 bases for J; bases not matched to a gene: 3. The CDR3 loop reads CSVGTGANEQYF. CDR3 nucleotide sequence: TGCAGCGTTGGGACAGGGGCCAACGAGCAGTACTTC.

This chain connects TRBV15 to TRBJ2-6; tentatively, D is TRBD2 (6 bases). The germline V gene encodes CDR1 LNHNV and CDR2 YYDKDF (reference sequence). Trimming shortened V by 0 bases and J by 2 bases, and 8 bases separated the two germline ends. The CDR3 has 16 amino acids. The CDR3 region has the DNA TGTGCCACCAGCAGAGATGGAGGGGCTGGGGCCAACGTCCTGACTTTC. Residues: CATSRDGGAGANVLTF.

This sequence joins TRBV4-3 and TRBJ1-2; D is unclear. Trimming removed 2 bases at V and 2 bases at J, with 6 bases between. Germline V lookup: CDR1 LGHNA, CDR2 YSLEER. This CDR3 is built from 13 residues. In DNA, the CDR3 is TGCGCCAGCAGCCAATTAACGAACTATGGCTACACCTTC. Encoded protein: CASSQLTNYGYTF.

This clone was observed at least ten times. The J gene is TRBJ2-7, the V gene TRBV6-1; possibly TRBD1 for D (6 bases). The CDR3 loop spans 14 amino acids. Trimming cost V 4 bases and J 1 base, with 11 bases left between them. Per germline, CDR1 MNHNS and CDR2 SASEGT. This CDR3 is CASSALTGSYEQYF. The CDR3 region has the DNA TGTGCCAGCAGTGCCCTCACAGGGTCCTACGAGCAGTACTTC.

The chain is built from TRBV6-1 and TRBJ1-1, with a tentative D call TRBD1 (5 bases). The CDR3 sequence is 14 residues long. Germline CDR1 reads MNHNS; CDR2 reads SASEGT. V lost 7 bases, J lost 1 base, and 13 bases lay in between. Written as DNA, the CDR3 is TGTGCCAGCAACAAAGGGACGGAGAACACTGAAGCTTTCTTT. Translation: CASNKGTENTEAFF.

V gene TRBV5-6 combines with J gene TRBJ2-5; D gene uncertain. This CDR3 has 11 residues. CDR1 and CDR2 (germline): SGHDT, YYEEEE. Trimming removed 3 bases from V and 4 bases from J, with 4 bases in between. Written as DNA, the CDR3 is TGTGCCAGCAGCTCTAGAGAGACCCAGTACTTC. It translates to CASSSRETQYF.

The V and J genes are TRBV11-3 and TRBJ2-5, with 11 nucleotides matching TRBD2. Germline loops: CDR1 SGHNT, CDR2 YENEEA. The trim removed 5 bases at V and 9 bases at J, leaving 8 bases unmatched. The length of the CDR3 is 14 residues. CDR3 region: CASSLGTSGRAQYF. CDR3 nucleotides: TGTGCCAGCAGCCTAGGGACTAGCGGCAGGGCCCAGTACTTC.

There are a few counts of this clone. The chain uses TRBV6-6 and TRBJ2-1, with 13 bases fitting TRBD2. Germline V gene lookup returns CDR1 MNHNY and CDR2 SVGAGI (reference sequence). This CDR3 has 15 residues. V was pared by 5 bases and J by 6 bases, with 4 bases of the junction left unmatched. CDR3 amino acids: CASSQGLAGINEQFF. The CDR3 nucleotides are TGTGCCAGCAGTCAGGGACTAGCGGGGATCAATGAGCAGTTCTTC.

In this sample, this clone turned up once. The same CDR3 is also encoded by other DNA sequences in this sample. V and J are TRBV30 and TRBJ1-1; D is unclear. This CDR3 has 12 amino acids. Germline lookup yields CDR1 GTSNPN and CDR2 SVGIG (reference sequence). The V end lost 0 bases, the J end lost 4 bases, and 6 bases lay between the germline ends. CDR3 region: CAWSVGPTEAFF. CDR3 nucleotides: TGTGCCTGGAGTGTCGGACCCACTGAAGCTTTCTTT.

The chain combines TRBV29-1 with TRBJ2-1, with TRBD2 identical over 8 bases. CDR1 SQVTM and CDR2 ANQGSEA come from the germline V gene. This CDR3 region has 14 residues. J gave up 2 bases and V 3 bases, and 3 bases lay outside the gene matches. The DNA for the CDR3 is TGCAGCGTTGACGGGGGGGCCCCCTACAATGAGCAGTTCTTC. As protein: CSVDGGAPYNEQFF.

The V call is TRBV7-7, the J call TRBJ2-5, with D possibly TRBD1 on 5 matching bases. Germline CDR1 reads SSHAT; CDR2 reads FNYEAQ (reference sequence). There are 15 residues in the CDR3. The V gene lost 4 bases and the J gene lost 1 base, with 13 bases spanning the gap. CDR3 protein: CASSSTGTGQETQYF. In nucleotides, the CDR3 is TGTGCCAGCAGCTCCACCGGCACAGGCCAAGAGACCCAGTACTTC.

The V gene is TRBV4-3, the J gene TRBJ1-5; D unresolved. The CDR3 length is 15 residues. Germline V gives CDR1 LGHNA, CDR2 YSLEER. Trimming cost V 0 bases and J 7 bases, with 13 bases left between them. CDR3 bases: TGCGCCAGCAGCCAAGATAAGGGTTCTGGGCAGCCCCAGCATTTT. It specifies CASSQDKGSGQPQHF.

The CDR3 DNA is TGTGCCAGCAGCTTAGACGGGAACCCGTCCTACGAGCAGTACTTC. Translated, it gives CASSLDGNPSYEQYF. This sequence joins TRBV11-2 and TRBJ2-7, with D perhaps matching TRBD2 (5 bases). V lost 0 bases and J 1 base, leaving 10 bases between the germline ends. Germline V gene data show CDR1 as SGHAT and CDR2 as FQNNGV. This CDR3 is built from 15 residues.

This clone appeared a single time. The chain couples TRBV7-3 to TRBJ2-3; D unclear. This CDR3 has 15 amino acids. Per germline, CDR1 SGHTA and CDR2 FQGTGA. V dropped 5 bases and J dropped 0 bases, with 12 bases sitting between them. CDR3 loop: CASSPQTTSTDTQYF. The CDR3 nucleotides read TGTGCCAGCAGCCCACAAACGACTAGCACAGATACGCAGTATTTT.